A single sample is the source of the 22 T cell receptor beta chains below, sequenced in a study of blood T cell repertoires in COVID-19. Assay used: immunoSEQ multiplex PCR; TCRdb lists only in-frame clones, some missing. The data show around 370,000 clones, under 95% seen once. Source material: peripheral blood. The receptors here all came from a young woman who had recovered from COVID-19.

J is TRBJ1-5 and V is TRBV27; D may be TRBD1 (5 bases). Per the germline V gene, CDR1 is MNHEY and CDR2 is SMNVEV (reference sequence). This CDR3 region has 13 residues. Trimming removed 2 bases from V and 7 bases from J, with 9 bases in between. The CDR3 nucleotides are TGTGCCAGCAGTTTAGCAGGGTACCAGCCCCAGCATTTT. Its translation is CASSLAGYQPQHF.

V gene TRBV24-1 combines with J gene TRBJ2-6, with TRBD2 identical over 8 bases. CDR3 length: 13 residues. Germline V gives CDR1 KGHDR, CDR2 SFDVKD. Trimming removed 11 bases from V and 2 bases from J; junction bases left unmatched: 1. The DNA for the CDR3 is TGTGCCATCGGGAGGGCTGGGGCCAACGTCCTGACTTTC. The encoded protein is CAIGRAGANVLTF.

This chain uses TRBV4-3 with TRBJ1-6; D possibly corresponds to TRBD1 (5 bases). This CDR3 is built from 15 residues. V lost 4 bases and J 10 bases, leaving 17 bases between the germline ends. In germline, CDR1 is LGHNA, CDR2 YSLEER. CDR3 sequence reads: CASSLGVGEGSPLHF. CDR3 coding DNA: TGCGCCAGCAGCCTTGGCGTAGGGGAGGGATCACCCCTCCACTTT.

The gene calls are TRBV7-6 and TRBJ2-1; TRBD2 agrees at 8 bases. V shed 7 bases, J shed 0 bases, and the junction held 5 bases outside the gene matches. Germline values: CDR1 SGHVS, CDR2 FNYEAQ. The CDR3 extends over 15 amino acids. As DNA, the CDR3 is TGTGCCAGCACCCCGGGGGGGGGCTCCTACAATGAGCAGTTCTTC. Translation gives CASTPGGGSYNEQFF.

The chain recombines TRBV6-5 with TRBJ1-2; TRBD1 might be the D (6 bases). The CDR3 is made up of 15 amino acids. The V and J ends lost 6 bases and 0 bases respectively, with 14 bases between them. The germline V gene has CDR1 MNHEY and CDR2 SVGAGI. CDR3 DNA: TGTGCCAGCAGCCCATCCAGGACAGCTAACTATGGCTACACCTTC. Its protein is CASSPSRTANYGYTF.

V gene TRBV13 combines with J gene TRBJ2-1, with 10 bases that match TRBD2. Trimming took 2 bases from V and 4 from J; bases not matched to a gene: 8. There are 17 residues in the CDR3. Germline V gene lookup returns CDR1 PRHDT and CDR2 FYEKMQ (reference sequence). The CDR3 sequence: CASSLLPSGSRYNEQFF. CDR3 coding DNA: TGTGCCAGCAGCTTACTACCTAGCGGGAGTCGGTACAATGAGCAGTTCTTC.

This chain uses TRBV3-1 (or the pseudogene TRBV3-2) with TRBJ2-3; TRBD2 matches 9 bases. Germline CDR1 reads LGHDT; CDR2 reads YNNKEL (reference sequence). The junction had 7 bases not matched to a gene; V was cut back by 4 bases and J by 5 bases. The CDR3 loop spans 15 amino acids. The CDR3 DNA follows: TGTGCCAGCAGCCCCCCTTTAGCGGGAGTAGATACGCAGTATTTT. Amino acid sequence: CASSPPLAGVDTQYF.

This chain connects TRBV24-1 to TRBJ2-1; 9 positions match TRBD1. Germline CDR1 is KGHDR and CDR2 is SFDVKD. This CDR3 spans 15 amino acids. V dropped 6 bases and J dropped 11; count of bases not matched to a gene: 13. CDR3 in amino acids: CATSQKGQGWRKQFF. The CDR3 coding sequence is TGTGCCACCAGTCAGAAGGGACAGGGCTGGCGGAAGCAGTTCTTC.

The V gene is TRBV7-2, the J gene TRBJ2-1, with D tentatively TRBD2 (6 bases). Trimming took 5 bases from V and 7 from J, leaving 12 bases between them. The CDR3 totals 13 residues. CDR1 and CDR2 from the germline V gene are SGHTA and FQGNSA. The CDR3 loop reads CASSLPSVNEQFF. CDR3 nucleotide sequence: TGTGCCAGCAGCCTCCCTAGCGTGAATGAGCAGTTCTTC.

This clone has only a few counts. The chain couples TRBV7-9 to TRBJ2-7; tentative D call: TRBD1 (5 bases). The germline V gene has CDR1 SEHNR and CDR2 FQNEAQ (reference sequence). V was cut by 1 base and J by 9 bases, with 10 bases left in between. CDR3 length: 12 residues. The CDR3 DNA reads TGTGCCAGCAGCTTAGGTCAGGGTGGGCAGTACGTC. This sequence encodes CASSLGQGGQYV.

This clone appeared a few times. The chain couples TRBV9 to TRBJ2-3, with D maybe TRBD2 (5 bases). Deletions cut 0 bases from V and 4 bases from J, with 9 bases between. The germline gives CDR1 SGDLS, CDR2 YYNGEE. The CDR3 length is 14 residues. The CDR3 reads CASSVGGMADTQYF. The CDR3 nucleotides read TGTGCCAGCAGCGTAGGAGGGATGGCAGATACGCAGTATTTT.

The gene calls are TRBV5-1 and TRBJ2-1; tentatively, D is TRBD2 (5 bases). V lost 2 bases to trimming and J lost 0 bases, with 12 bases between them. The CDR3 is 16 residues long. From germline, CDR1 is SGHRS and CDR2 YFSETQ. CDR3 sequence: CASSFTSSYSYNEQFF. CDR3 nucleotide sequence: TGCGCCAGCAGCTTTACTTCTAGCTACTCCTACAATGAGCAGTTCTTC.

The gene calls are TRBV20-1 and TRBJ2-1, with D perhaps matching TRBD2 (5 bases). V lost 7 bases to trimming and J lost 4 bases, with 8 bases between them. CDR3 length equals 11 residues. In germline, CDR1 is DFQATT, CDR2 SNEGSKA (reference sequence). CDR3 sequence reads: CSVREYNEQFF. CDR3 coding DNA: TGCAGTGTTAGGGAGTACAATGAGCAGTTCTTC.

This clone was seen only a few times. The V gene is TRBV3-1 (or the pseudogene TRBV3-2), the J gene TRBJ2-2; TRBD1 is a possible D gene (5 bases). CDR1 is LGHDT and CDR2 is YNNKEL in the germline V gene (reference sequence). Trimming cost V 5 bases and J 7 bases, with 11 bases left between them. CDR3 length: 13 amino acids. CDR3 bases: TGTGCCAGCAGCTCCTGGACAAGCGGGGAGCTGTTTTTT. Translated: CASSSWTSGELFF.

This chain uses TRBV3-1 (or the pseudogene TRBV3-2) with TRBJ1-1; no reliable D call. Per germline, CDR1 LGHDT and CDR2 YNNKEL (reference sequence). Trimming removed 7 bases at V and 4 bases at J, with 16 bases between. The CDR3 consists of 14 residues. The DNA of the CDR3 is TGTGCCAGCACAGCAGGAAAAAAACCCACTGAAGCTTTCTTT. It specifies CASTAGKKPTEAFF.

The chain combines TRBV13 with TRBJ2-3; D is possibly TRBD2 (5 bases). Germline CDR1 reads PRHDT; CDR2 reads FYEKMQ (reference sequence). The CDR3 is made up of 12 amino acids. Trimming cost V 5 bases and J 6 bases, with 9 bases left between them. The CDR3 spells CASSPGMDTQYF. DNA for the CDR3: TGTGCCAGCAGCCCGGGGATGGATACGCAGTATTTT.

The CDR3 spells CASSYSGSNTEAFF. DNA of the CDR3: TGTGCCAGCAGTTACTCAGGGAGTAACACTGAAGCTTTCTTT. The V and J genes are TRBV6-2 or TRBV6-3 and TRBJ1-1; D is unclear. CDR3 length: 14 amino acids. V lost 0 bases and J lost 2, with 7 bases in between. Germline V CDR1 and CDR2: MNHEY, SVGEGT.

The table lists this clone with a count of one. The CDR3 protein is CASSRDLSGQETQYF. CDR3 DNA sequence: TGTGCCAGCAGCCGCGATCTCTCCGGCCAAGAGACCCAGTACTTC. The genes are TRBV5-4 and TRBJ2-5; D unresolved. CDR1 is SGHNT and CDR2 is YYREEE in the germline V gene (reference sequence). The CDR3 extends over 15 amino acids. Between the trimmed V and J ends, which lost 4 bases and 1 base, there was a span of 14 bases.

The CDR3, as DNA: TGTGCCAGTAGTACCACGACTAGGCTAGCGGGAGCTGGGGCAGATACGCAGTATTTT. Its translation: CASSTTTRLAGAGADTQYF. V gene TRBV19 combines with J gene TRBJ2-3, with 10 bases matching TRBD2. Germline V gene lookup returns CDR1 LNHDA and CDR2 SQIVND (reference sequence). The CDR3 runs to 19 residues. Unmatched junction bases numbered 17, after V lost 4 bases and J lost 4 bases.

This clone was detected once. The J gene is TRBJ2-1, the V gene TRBV7-2; unclear D gene. The CDR3 has 12 amino acids. The V end lost 5 bases, the J end lost 5 bases, and 7 bases lay between the germline ends. CDR1 is SGHTA and CDR2 is FQGNSA in the germline V gene. DNA of the CDR3: TGTGCCAGCAGCCGAGATCACAATGAGCAGTTCTTC. It is translated as CASSRDHNEQFF.

This clone was seen a single time. This chain links TRBV19 with TRBJ2-1, with D maybe TRBD2 (6 bases). The germline gives CDR1 LNHDA, CDR2 SQIVND (reference sequence). The V gene lost 7 bases and the J gene lost 0 bases, with 13 bases spanning the gap. The CDR3 extends over 15 amino acids. The CDR3 protein is CASKGRGSSYNEQFF. CDR3 DNA sequence: TGTGCCAGTAAGGGACGGGGGAGCTCCTACAATGAGCAGTTCTTC.

This chain links TRBV10-3 with TRBJ1-3; no clear D gene. The germline CDR1 and CDR2 sequences are ENHRY and SYGVKD. The CDR3 covers 16 residues. The germline V and J ends were trimmed by 4 bases and 1 base, with 14 bases remaining between them. The CDR3 reads CAISAEGTASGNTIYF. CDR3 bases: TGTGCCATCAGTGCGGAGGGCACTGCTTCTGGAAACACCATATATTTT.